This T cell receptor (beta chain) comes out of a study of regulatory T cells in long-lasting Graves disease. This clonotype was seen at least ten times. Its antigen is undetermined. As to time point: newly diagnosed GD, antithyroid drugs for less than 3 months. The TCR library was made from RNA that had been extracted from PBMCs in TRIzol. Patients were enrolled at an endocrinology department in Xi'an, China. According to the study, TCR beta libraries were built with iRepertoire HTBI primers and CDR3-region Arm-PCR. Via MiXCR, TCRdb re-called the multiplex PCR reads, giving one row per CDR3 protein. The table lists about 430,000 distinct CDR3 sequences, about 15% of them singletons. General study findings and limits: Among persistent patients, a larger number of public clonotypes were shared (2,741) than among newly diagnosed patients (about 950).

This sample was also put to use in a study of T cells in Graves' hyperthyroidism and ophthalmopathy. That report adds: With the HTBI primer set, the TCR CDR3 went through a first round of RT-PCR. Most clonotypes expanded in the thyroid (above 0.001) were also present in blood.

The source of this sequence is a middle-aged woman with Graves disease. This material consisted of peripheral blood mononuclear cells (PBMCs), taken at new diagnosis, from a patient treated with antithyroid drugs.

The CDR3 sequence is CASSLDGREGNYEQYF. In nucleotides, the CDR3 is TGTGCCAGCAGCTTAGATGGGCGGGAGGGGAACTACGAGCAGTACTTC. The chain carries TRBV11-3 and TRBJ2-7; 9 bases align to TRBD2. CDR3 length equals 16 residues. With 0 bases clipped from V and 3 bases from J, the junction kept 6 bases outside the gene matches. The germline V gene encodes CDR1 SGHNT and CDR2 YENEEA.